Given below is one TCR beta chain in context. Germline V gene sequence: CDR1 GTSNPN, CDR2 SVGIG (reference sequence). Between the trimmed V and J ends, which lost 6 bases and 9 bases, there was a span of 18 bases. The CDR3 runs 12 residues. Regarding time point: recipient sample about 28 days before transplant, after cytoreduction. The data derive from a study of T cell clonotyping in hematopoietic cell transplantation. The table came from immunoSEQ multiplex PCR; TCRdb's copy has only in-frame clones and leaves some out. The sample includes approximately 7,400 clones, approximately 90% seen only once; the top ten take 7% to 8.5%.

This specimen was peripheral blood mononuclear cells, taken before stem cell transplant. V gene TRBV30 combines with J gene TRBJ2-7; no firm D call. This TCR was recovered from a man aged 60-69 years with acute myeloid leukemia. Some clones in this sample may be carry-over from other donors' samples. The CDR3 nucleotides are TGTGCCTGCGGGTGGTCCGTTGGAAGGCAGTACTTC. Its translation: CACGWSVGRQYF.